Below, one T cell receptor (beta chain) is given with its context. Method: immunoSEQ multiplex PCR; TCRdb's copy keeps in-frame clones and lacks some. The table records 68,000 or so clones, about 90% of them present only once. This record comes from a study of cytomegalovirus exposure and HLA in healthy donors. V lost 1 base, J lost 0 bases, and 7 bases stayed unmatched. There are 17 residues in the CDR3. The germline CDR1 and CDR2 sequences are SGHVS and FQNEAQ. The receptor's source is a woman between 18 and 29 years old in good health and CMV-seronegative. Sequencing used PBMCs. The chain carries TRBV7-8 and TRBJ1-2; TRBD1 aligns across 8 bases. Written as DNA, the CDR3 is TGTGCCAGCAGCTTAGTCGCAGGGGGCGCTTCTAACTATGGCTACACCTTC. The encoded protein is CASSLVAGGASNYGYTF.